This T cell receptor beta chain was identified in a study of post-analysis software for immune sequencing data. Across the study: Secondary progressive, relapsing-remitting and progressive-relapsing multiple sclerosis were among the included disease courses.

The authors incorporated unique molecular identifiers into the TCR beta cDNA libraries. TCRdb independently ran MiXCR on the PCR reads; one entry per CDR3 protein. Of a few hundred thousand distinct CDR3 sequences listed, approximately 33% are singletons. Trimming cost V 8 bases and J 0 bases, with 14 bases left between them. Germline V CDR1 and CDR2: MDHEN, SYDVKM. The CDR3 loop spans 15 amino acids. Study results and limitations: TRBV5-6, TRBV5-1 and TRBV20-1 were among several TRBV segments more frequent in patients than controls.

Turning to this clonotype: Its antigen is unknown.

Specimen: blood. The V and J genes are TRBV28 and TRBJ1-5, with a possible D match to TRBD1 (5 bases). The sequence derives from a girl aged 5 to 17 with multiple sclerosis. This CDR3 is CASLDRAYSNQPQHF. In DNA form, the CDR3 reads TGTGCCAGCCTCGACAGAGCGTATAGCAATCAGCCCCAGCATTTT.